This T cell receptor beta chain was observed in a study of shared clonotypes between healthy human individuals. Background on the study: Three plates were used per donor for CD4 naive, three for CD4 memory, two for CD8 naive and one for CD8 memory.

Findings and caveats of the study: Even with large depth, rarefaction showed that sorted-subset sequencing was incomplete.

The authors split each subset's genomic DNA evenly across several immunoSEQ plates. Sequencing was performed with immunoSEQ multiplex PCR; in TCRdb, only in-frame clones are kept and a portion is missing. The data show 950,000 to 1,100,000 clones, roughly 75% seen once. Germline values: CDR1 SGHTA, CDR2 FQGNSA. This CDR3 is built from 14 residues. V shed 5 bases and J shed 2 bases, with 9 bases lying between them. Into CD45RA+ naive and CD45RA-negative memory subsets, the CD4+ cells were split. As for this clone: Its antigen is undetermined.

Sequencing was performed on memory CD4+ T cells sorted from blood. Described subset: CD45RA-negative fraction. This receptor was taken from a man younger than 35 in good health. The chain carries TRBV7-2 and TRBJ2-2; D perhaps matches TRBD1 (5 bases). CDR3 protein: CASSPTANTGELFF. The CDR3 region has the DNA TGTGCCAGCAGCCCGACAGCAAACACCGGGGAGCTGTTTTTT.